The source of this T cell receptor beta chain is a study of long-term antiretroviral therapy in people with HIV (dated by TCRdb to between 2021 and 2022). About the study as a whole: The earliest samples were collected approximately a decade before the 2015 WHO recommendation for immediate ART, a period when ART was typically delayed until CD4 counts fell. The cohort contributed about 190 cryopreserved PBMC samples from 30 adults with confirmed HIV infection, collected serially over a mean of approximately 6 years (range 1-12). Of the 25 to 30 participants with HIV, 10 to 11 were female. A retrospective serial study tested whether changes in peripheral blood TRB repertoire composition and diversity were associated with ART initiation and durable HIV suppression. No cross-contamination during QIAcube processing was shown when test extractions of a monoclonal T-cell line were performed alongside a few dozen polyclonal samples.

To be included, a participant needed at least one PBMC sample from before ART initiation plus at least two post-ART samples. Treatment was received in the United States of America by all participants with HIV. Before DNA extraction, cryopreserved samples containing about 0.9-10 million PBMC were thawed and washed. At the time of the earliest PBMC sample, participants with HIV were aged between roughly 23 and 60 years. PBMC samples were contributed by each participant from 1-4 timepoints before ART initiation and 2-8 timepoints after ART initiation, with a median of 7 samples. Serial HIV viral load, CD4+ T-cell count, ART history and demographic data were obtained for every participant. Using a Qiagen kit on a QIAcube, genomic DNA was extracted from unsorted PBMC, with samples processed in batches of 12. In the case of this clone: Its antigen is unknown. Base-call qualities are not available, and no considerably larger clone is one nucleotide away.

Sequencing of the TRB variable region was done with the immunoSEQ hsTCRB v3.0 assay at survey level resolution. The target sequencing depth for TRB was roughly 40,000-55,000 T-cell genomes per sample. Pooled TRB libraries were sequenced on an Illumina MiSeq with a v3 150-cycle kit. Concerning the study's data processing: Repertoire analysis was run in R within a reproducible Nextflow workflow that covered QC, data transformation and analysis. LymphoSeq2, an R package for exploring AIRR-Seq data, was used to implement the custom analyses. A handful of samples yielding fewer than 5000 total TRB sequences were excluded, leaving 150 to 200 analyzed HIV repertoires. Among the 180 to 200 retained HIV repertoires, some 60 were collected before ART initiation and around 130 were collected after ART initiation. Each repertoire was downsampled to 5000 TRB nucleotide sequences, and summary statistics were averaged across 100 downsampling iterations. TRB sequences were retained for analysis only if CDR3 regions of at least seven amino acids were present. A Shannon entropy-derived clonality score and the Gini coefficient were used to measure diversity. In repertoire networks, the top 5000 CDR3 amino acid sequences were linked whenever an edit distance of one separated two sequences. Antigen specificity groups and MHC restriction were predicted for TRB CDR3 amino acid sequences with GLIPH2. To flag known CMV, EBV, HIV or tissue antigen associations, CDR3 amino acid sequences were matched against VDJdb and McPAS-TCR. Pre-ART, post-ART and control groups were compared with Wilcoxon signed-rank tests and Holm-Bonferroni correction. TCRdb provides this immuneACCESS table in a form limited to in-frame rearrangements. Some clones are lacking; in checked studies, under half of them reflect an unresolved V gene, and why the rest are absent is not known. V and J calls and clone size are those listed in that table; D and trimming were worked out from the DNA. The sample table records around 20,000 clones; about three quarters of these occur just once. Jointly, the top ten make up roughly 8.5% of the sample.

Reading the germline V gene gives CDR1 MGHDK and CDR2 SYGVNS. The germline ends are 15 bases apart after V is trimmed by 0 bases and J by 1 base. The CDR3 spans 17 residues, from the cysteine through the phenylalanine. The CDR3 DNA has 51 bases and is translated from base 1. The research as a whole found: Inferences about post-ART repertoire changes were limited because no data were available on ART adherence, viral resistance or therapy changes. The samples span the years 2004 to 2017, and the ART regimens used may be less effective than current regimens. Since PBMC availability was limited, sequencing covered only the TCR beta chain, with no alpha chain pairing. Because pre-ART samples had limited cell numbers, profiling was done on unsorted PBMC rather than on sorted CD4+ and CD8+ T cells. Starting ART was linked to a significant rise in TRB diversity, yet even after long-term ART the diversity remained significantly lower than in transplant donor controls. Compared with controls, HIV repertoires had narrower CDR3 length ranges, and the network structure pointed to an antigen-experienced repertoire that shifted only slightly toward naive after ART. Expanded TRB clones identified before ART initiation dominated the repertoire at all time points, although this dominance fluctuated and declined in many PLHIV after ART.

The receptor's source is a woman between 40 and 50 years old with HIV. Recombination joined TRBV25-1 with TRBJ1-1, with TRBD1 tentatively as D gene (6 bases match). The specimen was unsorted PBMCs, collected at the start of antiretroviral therapy, before treatment. The CDR3 is CASSEYVQGPKNTEAFF. The nucleotide sequence is TGTGCCAGCAGTGAATACGTACAGGGCCCAAAGAACACTGAAGCTTTCTTT.